This is a list of T cell receptor beta chains from one sample in a study of brain T cells in children with intractable seizures. Using immunoSEQ multiplex PCR, the repertoire was profiled, and TCRdb retains in-frame clones only, with some absent. The sample holds over 95,000 clones, 85% to 95% seen once. The sequenced sample was peripheral blood, obtained at surgery. The origin of the receptors is a boy in the first two years of life with hemimegalencephaly and intractable seizures. Both conserved end residues are part of each CDR3. The D gene is left open where the match is weak. Clone size is shown for a subset of rows, as once, few, many or a class of expanded clone.

v_gene,d_gene,abundance,j_gene,CDR3aa,CDR3nt
TRBV27,.,.,TRBJ2-7,CASSPWIGLSTPYEQYF,TGTGCCAGCAGCCCTTGGATCGGGTTGTCAACGCCCTACGAGCAGTACTTC
TRBV5-1,TRBD1,once,TRBJ1-1,CATRAGTGPMNTEAFF,TGCGCCACCAGAGCCGGGACAGGGCCTATGAACACTGAAGCTTTCTTT
TRBV5-1,.,.,TRBJ1-2,CASSLARTTTNYGYTF,TGCGCCAGCAGCTTGGCCCGGACAACTACTAACTATGGCTACACCTTC
TRBV18,TRBD1,.,TRBJ1-5,CASSPQGAYQPQHF,TGTGCCAGCTCACCACAGGGGGCTTATCAGCCCCAGCATTTT
TRBV5-6,TRBD1,.,TRBJ2-7,CASSPQGAAYEQYF,TGTGCCAGCAGCCCACAGGGGGCCGCCTACGAGCAGTACTTC
TRBV5-4,.,.,TRBJ2-5,CASSLGQVQETQYF,TGTGCCAGCAGCTTGGGACAGGTCCAAGAGACCCAGTACTTC
TRBV28,.,.,TRBJ2-3,CASSLFPTDTQYF,TGTGCCAGCAGTTTATTCCCTACAGATACGCAGTATTTT
TRBV5-4,.,.,TRBJ1-2,CASSLGQQYGYTF,TGTGCCAGCAGCTTGGGACAGCAATATGGCTACACCTTC
TRBV6-2/TRBV6-3,TRBD1,.,TRBJ1-5,CASSSYDRGSNQPQHF,TGTGCCAGCAGTTCCTATGACAGGGGAAGCAATCAGCCCCAGCATTTT
TRBV27,.,.,TRBJ2-1,CASSAGQDYNEQFF,TGTGCCAGCAGCGCGGGGCAGGACTACAATGAGCAGTTCTTC
TRBV24-1,.,.,TRBJ2-3,CATSEPSGTDTQYF,TGTGCCACCAGTGAACCCTCTGGCACAGATACGCAGTATTTT
TRBV11-2,.,.,TRBJ2-1,CASSLGLWGSSYNEQFF,TGTGCCAGCAGCTTAGGTTTGTGGGGCAGCTCCTACAATGAGCAGTTCTTC
TRBV4-1,TRBD1,.,TRBJ1-6,CASSQDPLNRGRSYNSPLHF,TGCGCCAGCAGCCAAGATCCATTAAACAGGGGCCGCTCCTATAATTCACCCCTCCACTTT
TRBV4-2,TRBD2,.,TRBJ2-5,CASSQDWETSGFAETQYF,TGTGCCAGCAGCCAAGATTGGGAGACTAGCGGGTTTGCGGAGACCCAGTACTTC
TRBV27,TRBD2,.,TRBJ2-2,CASSFSGRAWGTGELFF,TGTGCCAGCAGTTTTAGCGGGAGGGCTTGGGGGACCGGGGAGCTGTTTTTT
TRBV9,TRBD1,.,TRBJ1-1,CASSPDGQGPTEAFF,TGTGCCAGCAGCCCTGACGGACAGGGGCCCACTGAAGCTTTCTTT
TRBV5-1,TRBD2,.,TRBJ2-2,CASSKLAGDVGELFF,TGCGCCAGCAGCAAACTAGCGGGAGATGTCGGGGAGCTGTTTTTT
TRBV11-3,.,once,TRBJ2-2,CASSVDREGGELFF,TGTGCCAGCAGCGTCGACAGGGAGGGCGGGGAGCTGTTTTTT
TRBV5-1,.,.,TRBJ2-6,CASSYDPFRGPANVLTF,TGCGCCAGCAGCTATGACCCCTTTAGGGGACCCGCCAACGTCCTGACTTTC
TRBV19,TRBD1,once,TRBJ1-2,CASSRTGQGRGYTF,TGTGCCAGTAGCCGAACCGGACAGGGTCGGGGCTACACCTTC
TRBV7-6,.,.,TRBJ1-1,CASSRGGKAEAFF,TGTGCCAGCAGTCGTGGCGGTAAAGCTGAAGCTTTCTTT
TRBV20-1,.,once,TRBJ2-5,CSARPGPVQYF,TGCAGTGCTAGACCGGGCCCCGTCCAGTACTTC
TRBV19,.,.,TRBJ1-6,CASSVQGSSYNSPLHF,TGTGCCAGTAGTGTACAGGGAAGCTCCTATAATTCACCCCTCCACTTT
TRBV7-2,.,once,TRBJ2-3,CASSLSRRDTQYF,TGTGCCAGCAGCTTAAGTAGGAGGGACACGCAGTATTTT
TRBV3-1/TRBV3-2,.,.,TRBJ1-6,CASRLGPRINSPLHF,TGTGCCAGCAGACTTGGCCCCCGTATAAATTCACCCCTCCACTTT
TRBV28,TRBD1,.,TRBJ2-6,CASSTRDRASGANVLTF,TGTGCCAGCAGTACTCGGGACAGGGCTTCGGGGGCCAACGTCCTGACTTTC
TRBV7-8,.,.,TRBJ2-2,CATLTPSDSGELFF,TGTGCCACCCTGACACCATCGGACTCCGGGGAGCTGTTTTTT
TRBV7-3,TRBD2,.,TRBJ2-3,CASSSGTSRDTDTQYF,TGTGCCAGCAGCTCAGGGACTAGCCGTGACACAGATACGCAGTATTTT
TRBV19,.,.,TRBJ1-5,CASSLGQHSNQPQHF,TGTGCCAGTAGTCTAGGACAGCATAGCAATCAGCCCCAGCATTTT
TRBV20-1,.,.,TRBJ2-7,CSASRTVEQYF,TGCAGTGCTAGTAGAACGGTTGAGCAGTACTTC
TRBV5-4,.,.,TRBJ1-1,CASSSRGTEAFF,TGTGCCAGCAGCTCTCGGGGGACTGAAGCTTTCTTT
TRBV12-5,.,few,TRBJ1-2,CASGLGYYGYTF,TGTGCTAGTGGTTTGGGGTACTATGGCTACACCTTC
TRBV6-2/TRBV6-3,TRBD2,.,TRBJ2-1,CASSYSQQGGVGNEQFF,TGTGCCAGCAGTTACTCCCAGCAGGGAGGGGTAGGAAATGAGCAGTTCTTC
TRBV9,.,.,TRBJ1-3,CASSVGGTGNTIYF,TGTGCCAGCAGCGTAGGGGGAACTGGAAACACCATATATTTT
TRBV19,.,.,TRBJ2-1,CASQLPAYNEQFF,TGTGCCAGTCAACTCCCCGCCTACAATGAGCAGTTCTTC
TRBV19,TRBD2,.,TRBJ2-5,CASSGPGVAGGETQYF,TGTGCCAGTAGTGGCCCCGGGGTAGCGGGAGGAGAGACCCAGTACTTC
TRBV9,TRBD2,.,TRBJ2-1,CASSVAGRERNEQFF,TGTGCCAGCAGCGTAGCTGGGCGGGAGAGAAATGAGCAGTTCTTC
TRBV3-1/TRBV3-2,TRBD2,.,TRBJ2-1,CASSQVSGGYNEQFF,TGTGCCAGCAGCCAAGTTAGCGGGGGGTACAATGAGCAGTTCTTC
TRBV15,.,.,TRBJ1-5,CATSRDQRNQPQHF,TGTGCCACCAGCAGAGATCAACGCAATCAGCCCCAGCATTTT
TRBV5-1,TRBD2,.,TRBJ2-7,CASSLTSGSYEQYF,TGCGCCAGCAGCTTGACTAGCGGCTCCTACGAGCAGTACTTC
TRBV5-1,.,.,TRBJ2-7,CASSLRGGTTYEQYF,TGCGCCAGCAGCTTGAGGGGTGGCACCACTTACGAGCAGTACTTC
TRBV4-1,.,.,TRBJ1-1,CASSQAESGTEAFF,TGCGCCAGCAGCCAAGCGGAGAGTGGCACTGAAGCTTTCTTT
TRBV10-3,.,.,TRBJ1-3,CAILASSGNTIYF,TGTGCCATCCTCGCCAGCTCTGGAAACACCATATATTTT
TRBV27,TRBD1,.,TRBJ2-5,CASSLLGQPEETQYF,TGTGCCAGCAGTTTATTGGGACAGCCAGAAGAGACCCAGTACTTC
TRBV29-1,.,.,TRBJ1-2,CSVATGSNYGYTF,TGCAGCGTTGCGACGGGTTCTAACTATGGCTACACCTTC
TRBV21-1,.,.,TRBJ2-7,CASSKVERQGAPGTYEQYF,TGTGCCAGCAGCAAAGTTGAGAGACAGGGGGCGCCCGGGACCTACGAGCAGTACTTC
TRBV5-6,.,.,TRBJ2-1,CASSLRRAGLYNEQFF,TGTGCCAGCAGCTTGCGTCGAGCGGGCCTGTACAATGAGCAGTTCTTC
TRBV11-2,.,.,TRBJ1-2,CASSFDGLRDYGYTF,TGTGCCAGCAGCTTCGACGGCCTTAGAGACTATGGCTACACCTTC
TRBV28,.,.,TRBJ1-6,CASSAWVGINSPLHF,TGTGCCAGCAGTGCCTGGGTAGGGATAAATTCACCCCTCCACTTT
TRBV2,.,.,TRBJ1-1,CASSRDWNTEAFF,TGTGCCAGCTCTAGGGACTGGAACACTGAAGCTTTCTTT
TRBV7-9,.,.,TRBJ2-1,CASPWGLGGESYNEQFF,TGTGCCAGCCCTTGGGGTCTGGGGGGAGAGTCCTACAATGAGCAGTTCTTC
TRBV2,TRBD1,.,TRBJ2-7,CAGTGTGAYEQYF,TGTGCCGGTACCGGGACAGGGGCCTACGAGCAGTACTTC